This T cell receptor (beta chain) was sequenced in a study of blood T cells in healthy people across ages. A second PCR of about 6 to 12 cycles used a sample-barcoded 5' primer and a J-beta primer mix. A single record per CDR3 protein comes from TCRdb applying MiXCR to the 5' RACE reads. This repertoire shows more than 900,000 distinct CDR3 sequences, approximately 26% found once; its top ten account for around 0.7%. Findings and caveats of the study: Naive CD4+ cell counts and diversity both ran higher in long-lived than in aged donors.

This clonotype turned up a few times. Its antigen is undetermined. This CDR3 region has 13 residues. The V end lost 8 bases, the J end lost 10 bases, and 17 bases lay between the germline ends. CDR1 is MNHEY, CDR2 SMNVEV, per germline (reference sequence). The same sample was also studied in work on T cells of mothers and their children.

This chain uses TRBV27 with TRBJ1-4; unclear D gene. This TCR derives from a girl aged 2-10 years in good health. Specimen: blood. The CDR3 region has the DNA TGTGCCAGCCAAAGGGCTGCGTGGGGAAAACTGTTTTTT. Translated: CASQRAAWGKLFF.